The source of this T cell receptor (beta chain) is a study of cytomegalovirus exposure and HLA in healthy donors. General study results and limits: Information on immune exposure was restricted to one variable (CMV serostatus).

Unmatched junction bases numbered 10, after V lost 6 bases and J lost 10 bases. This CDR3 region has 14 residues. Germline V gene lookup returns CDR1 SNHLY and CDR2 FYNNEI. It was with 60 Vbeta and 13 Jbeta primers that the PCR ran. Profiled with immunoSEQ multiplex PCR; TCRdb holds only in-frame clones, not every one. The data hold more than 80,000 clones, with over 75% observed a single time. Comments on this clone: Its antigen is as yet unknown.

This clonotype was sampled from a man in his 60s in good health and CMV-seronegative. Specimen: PBMCs. The genes are TRBV2 and TRBJ1-1, with 11 bases aligning to TRBD1. In DNA form, the CDR3 reads TGTGCCAGCAGAACGAAGGACAGGGGGCGGGGAGCTTTCTTT. Translating gives CASRTKDRGRGAFF.